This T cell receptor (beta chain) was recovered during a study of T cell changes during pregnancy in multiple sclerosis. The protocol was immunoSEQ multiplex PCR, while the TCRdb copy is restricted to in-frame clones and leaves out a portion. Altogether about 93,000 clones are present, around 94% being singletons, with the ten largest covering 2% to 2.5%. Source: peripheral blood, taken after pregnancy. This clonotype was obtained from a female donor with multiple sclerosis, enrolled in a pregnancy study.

The CDR3 nucleotides read TGTGCCAGCAGCTTTGACACCCCCACAGATACGCAGTATTTT. Translating it yields CASSFDTPTDTQYF. The chain uses TRBV5-6 and TRBJ2-3; D unclear. The V and J ends lost 2 bases and 2 bases respectively, with 9 bases between them. Germline V gives CDR1 SGHDT, CDR2 YYEEEE. This CDR3 spans 14 amino acids. Combining the CDR3 with reference TRBV5-6 and TRBJ2-3 gives the whole variable domain DAGVTQSPTHLIKTRGQQVTLRCSPKSGHDTVSWYQQALGQGPQFIFQYYEEEERQRGNFPDRFSGHQFPNYSSELNVNALLLGDSALYLCASSFDTPTDTQYFGPGTRLTVL.